This T cell receptor (beta chain) was obtained from a study of T cells after yellow fever vaccination. Germline values: CDR1 SGDLS, CDR2 YYNGEE. The CDR3 covers 17 residues. Trimming shortened V by 4 bases and J by 4 bases, and 23 bases separated the two germline ends. Using its own MiXCR run on the 5' RACE reads, TCRdb lists one record per CDR3 protein. The data show 450,000 to 650,000 distinct CDR3 sequences, about a fifth seen once. This clonotype appeared many times. The TCR originated in a man between 18 and 29 years old who received the YFV17D yellow fever vaccine. This chain joins TRBV9 and TRBJ1-2; no clear D. The source material was PBMCs, sampled roughly 20 days after the first yellow fever vaccination. The CDR3 sequence is CASSPHSGPYPPYGYTF. CDR3 bases: TGTGCCAGCAGCCCCCATAGTGGACCGTACCCTCCCTATGGCTACACCTTC. The whole variable domain, remainder taken from reference TRBV9 and TRBJ1-2, is DSGVTQTPKHLITATGQRVTLRCSPRSGDLSVYWYQQSLDQGLQFLIQYYNGEERAKGNILERFSAQQFPDLHSELNLSSLELGDSALYFCASSPHSGPYPPYGYTFGSGTRLTVV.